This record covers a single TCR beta chain. Its binding antigen is unknown. HCMV-specific IgG was detected in serum with a commercial ELISA kit to determine HCMV serostatus. Ficoll density gradient centrifugation was used to isolate peripheral blood mononuclear cells from blood. Sequencing was performed on an Illumina HiSeq 2000. The TCR beta cDNA libraries were made using 5'RACE template switching, a step that added both a universal primer site and unique molecular identifiers. cDNA synthesis was primed from the TCR beta constant segment and was followed by two successive PCR amplification steps. The original methods were these. MIGEC was used to demultiplex reads and group the reads by UMI, and MiTCR was used to assemble and quantify clonotypes. To remove erroneous sequences, TCR cDNA sequences were retained only when supported by two or more reads. The tcR package was used for downstream repertoire analysis, and clonotypes were matched across fractions by CDR3 nucleotide sequence plus V segment. Antigen specificity was annotated against VDJdb with VDJmatch, allowing one amino acid substitution in CDR3. TCRdb reprocessed the reads; each CDR3 protein sequence makes one entry, and DNA is unavailable. The V and J calls and clone size come from TCRdb's table, not from the authors' own analysis. The sample table gives a few hundred thousand distinct CDR3 sequences. The ten largest make up roughly 5.2% of the sample.

The germline V gene supplies CDR1 SGDLS and CDR2 YYNGEE. The CDR3 sequence holds 18 residues, the cysteine and phenylalanine included. No DNA was logged. This sample stems from a study of T cells expressing NK-cell markers (TCRdb year 2020). Study-level background: About 8 donors provided sorted CD3+CD56+NKG2C+, CD3+CD56+NKG2C- and CD3+CD56-NKG2C+ T-cell subsets, whose TCR beta-chain repertoires were profiled. Among the eight sequenced donors, seven were HCMV-seropositive and one was HCMV-seronegative. All eight donors whose samples were sequenced were randomly selected healthy volunteers, three of them men and five women. Libraries were sequenced as 2 x 150 bp reads on Illumina HiSeq 2000/2500, MiSeq or NextSeq.

General findings and caveats noted by the study authors: Whether the expanded NKG2C-expressing T cell clones were specific for HCMV antigens remained unclear. Those dominant clonotypes were again the most abundant among CD3+CD56-NKG2C+ cells in four donors, at roughly 25-65%. For 5 or 6 donors, the dominant CD3+CD56+NKG2C+ clonotypes were among the top 10 CD8+ clonotypes and accounted for 1.0-7.0% of CD8+ T cells.

The sample was blood T cells: a sorted CD56 or NKG2C T cell subset, CD4+ or CD8+ T cells, or bulk PBMC T cells (not recorded which). The sequence links TRBV9 to TRBJ2-1; lacking DNA, the TRBD1 call made by TCRdb goes unchecked. The clonotype comes from a man aged 18-75 years in good health. For the CDR3, the sequence is CASSAPFGGYSSYNEQFF.